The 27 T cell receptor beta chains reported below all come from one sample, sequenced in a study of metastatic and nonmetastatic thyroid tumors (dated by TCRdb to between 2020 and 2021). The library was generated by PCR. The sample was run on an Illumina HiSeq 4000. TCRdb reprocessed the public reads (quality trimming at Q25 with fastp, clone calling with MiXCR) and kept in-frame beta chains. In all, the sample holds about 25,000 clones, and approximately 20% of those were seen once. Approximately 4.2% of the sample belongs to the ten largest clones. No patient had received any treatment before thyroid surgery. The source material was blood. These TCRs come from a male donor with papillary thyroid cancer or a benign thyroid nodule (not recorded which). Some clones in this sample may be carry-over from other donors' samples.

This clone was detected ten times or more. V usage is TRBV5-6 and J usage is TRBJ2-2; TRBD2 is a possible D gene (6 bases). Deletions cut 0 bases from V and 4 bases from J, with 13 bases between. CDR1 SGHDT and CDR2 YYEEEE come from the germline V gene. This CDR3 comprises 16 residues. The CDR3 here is CASSLELRGPTGELFF. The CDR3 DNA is TGTGCCAGCAGCTTGGAGTTGCGGGGACCCACCGGGGAGCTGTTTTTT. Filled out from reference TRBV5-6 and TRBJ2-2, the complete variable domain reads DAGVTQSPTHLIKTRGQQVTLRCSPKSGHDTVSWYQQALGQGPQFIFQYYEEEERQRGNFPDRFSGHQFPNYSSELNVNALLLGDSALYLCASSLELRGPTGELFFGEGSRLTVL.

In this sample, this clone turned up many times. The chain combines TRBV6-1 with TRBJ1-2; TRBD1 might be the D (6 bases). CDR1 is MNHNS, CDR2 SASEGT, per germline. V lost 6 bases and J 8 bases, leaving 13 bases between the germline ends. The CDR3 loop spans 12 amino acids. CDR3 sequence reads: CASRNRVEGYTF. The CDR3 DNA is TGTGCCAGCAGAAACAGGGTCGAAGGCTACACCTTC.

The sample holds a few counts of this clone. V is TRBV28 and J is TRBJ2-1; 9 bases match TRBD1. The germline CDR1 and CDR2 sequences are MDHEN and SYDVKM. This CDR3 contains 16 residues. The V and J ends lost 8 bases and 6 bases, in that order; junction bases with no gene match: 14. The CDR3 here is CASSAQTGTGFNEQFF. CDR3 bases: TGTGCCAGCTCTGCCCAAACCGGGACAGGGTTCAATGAGCAGTTCTTC. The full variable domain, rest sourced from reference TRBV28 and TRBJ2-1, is DVKVTQSSRYLVKRTGEKVFLECVQDMDHENMFWYRQDPGLGLRLIYFSYDVKMKEKGDIPEGYSVSREKKERFSLILESASTNQTSMYLCASSAQTGTGFNEQFFGPGTRLTVL.

The CDR3: CASSLKGETLHF. The CDR3 DNA is TGTGCCAGCAGCTTGAAGGGAGAAACCCTCCACTTT. The rearrangement joins TRBV5-6 to TRBJ1-6; D unclear. Germline V gene data show CDR1 as SGHDT and CDR2 as YYEEEE. Trimming pared 1 base from V and 14 bases from J, leaving 10 bases between. The CDR3 loop spans 12 amino acids. The entire variable domain, with the rest obtained from reference TRBV5-6 and TRBJ1-6, is as follows: DAGVTQSPTHLIKTRGQQVTLRCSPKSGHDTVSWYQQALGQGPQFIFQYYEEEERQRGNFPDRFSGHQFPNYSSELNVNALLLGDSALYLCASSLKGETLHFGNGTRLTVT.

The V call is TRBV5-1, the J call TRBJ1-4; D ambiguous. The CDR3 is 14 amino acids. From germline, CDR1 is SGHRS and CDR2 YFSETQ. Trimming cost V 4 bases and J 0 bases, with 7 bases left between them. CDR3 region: CASSRLATNEKLFF. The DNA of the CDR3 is TGCGCCAGCAGCCGTCTTGCAACTAATGAAAAACTGTTTTTT.

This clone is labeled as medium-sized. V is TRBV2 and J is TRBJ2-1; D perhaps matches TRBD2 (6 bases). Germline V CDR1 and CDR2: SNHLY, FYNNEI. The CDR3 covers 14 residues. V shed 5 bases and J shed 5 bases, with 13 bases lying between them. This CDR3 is CASSLAAGHNEQFF. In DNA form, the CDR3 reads TGTGCCAGCAGTTTAGCGGCCGGGCACAATGAGCAGTTCTTC.

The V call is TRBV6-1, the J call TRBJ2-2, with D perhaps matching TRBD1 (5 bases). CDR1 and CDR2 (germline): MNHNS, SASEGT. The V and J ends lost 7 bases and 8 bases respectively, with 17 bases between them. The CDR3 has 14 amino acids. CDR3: CASKSGIIGGELFF. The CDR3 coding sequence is TGTGCCAGCAAATCAGGGATCATTGGAGGGGAGCTGTTTTTT.

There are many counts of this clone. The DNA for the CDR3 is TGCAGTGCCCCACGGACTAGCGGGACTAATGAGCAGTTCTTC. Translating gives CSAPRTSGTNEQFF. The chain has TRBV20-1 and TRBJ2-1, with 12 bases that match TRBD2. Per the germline V gene, CDR1 is DFQATT and CDR2 is SNEGSKA (reference sequence). The CDR3 runs to 14 residues. After removal of 6 bases from V and 7 bases from J, the junction contained 7 bases not matched to a gene.

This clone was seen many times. The CDR3 region is CASTPDGTNYGYTF. CDR3 coding DNA: TGCGCCAGCACCCCGGACGGAACTAACTATGGCTACACCTTC. This rearrangement joins TRBV5-1 to TRBJ1-2; D gene unclear. Germline V gene data show CDR1 as SGHRS and CDR2 as YFSETQ. This CDR3 region has 14 residues. The ends were cut back, 6 bases at V and 0 bases at J, with 12 bases in the middle.

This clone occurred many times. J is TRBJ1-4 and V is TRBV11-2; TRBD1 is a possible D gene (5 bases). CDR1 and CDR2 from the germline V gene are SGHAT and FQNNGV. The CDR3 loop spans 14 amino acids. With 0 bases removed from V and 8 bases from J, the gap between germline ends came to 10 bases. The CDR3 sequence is CASSLEGTGEKLFF. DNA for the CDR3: TGTGCCAGCAGCTTAGAGGGGACGGGAGAAAAACTGTTTTTT.

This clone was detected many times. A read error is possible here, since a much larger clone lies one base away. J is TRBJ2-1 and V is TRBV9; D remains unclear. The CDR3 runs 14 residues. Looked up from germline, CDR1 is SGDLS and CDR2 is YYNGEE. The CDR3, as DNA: TGTGCCAGCAGCGCGGCCGGGTCGAACAATGAGCAGCTCTTC. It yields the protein CASSAAGSNNEQLF.

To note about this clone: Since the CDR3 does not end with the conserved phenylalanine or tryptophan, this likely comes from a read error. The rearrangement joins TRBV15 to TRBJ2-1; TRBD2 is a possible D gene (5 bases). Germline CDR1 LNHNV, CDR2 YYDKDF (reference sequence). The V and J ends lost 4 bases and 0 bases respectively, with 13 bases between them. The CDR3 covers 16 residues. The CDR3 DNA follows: TGTGCCACCAGCACCAGCTGTGGGAGCTCCTACAATGAGCAGTTCTCC. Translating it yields CATSTSCGSSYNEQFS.

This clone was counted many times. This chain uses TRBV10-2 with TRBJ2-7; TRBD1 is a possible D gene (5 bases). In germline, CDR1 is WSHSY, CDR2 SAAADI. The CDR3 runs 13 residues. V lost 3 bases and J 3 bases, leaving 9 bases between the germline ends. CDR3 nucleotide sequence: TGCGCCAGCAGTGACCAGGGTGGCTACGAGCAGTACTTC. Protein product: CASSDQGGYEQYF.

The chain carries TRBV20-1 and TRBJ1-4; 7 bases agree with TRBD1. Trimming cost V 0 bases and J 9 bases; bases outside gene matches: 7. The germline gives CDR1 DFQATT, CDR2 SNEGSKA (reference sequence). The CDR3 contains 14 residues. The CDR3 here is CSARDTGERQKLFF. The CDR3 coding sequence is TGCAGTGCTAGAGATACAGGGGAACGTCAAAAACTGTTTTTT.

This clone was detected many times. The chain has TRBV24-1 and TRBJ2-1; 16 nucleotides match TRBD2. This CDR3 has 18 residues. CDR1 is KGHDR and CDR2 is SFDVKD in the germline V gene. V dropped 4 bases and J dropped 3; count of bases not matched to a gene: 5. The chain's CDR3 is CATSEGTSGRAGYNEQFF. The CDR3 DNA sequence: TGTGCCACCAGTGAGGGGACTAGCGGGAGGGCAGGCTACAATGAGCAGTTCTTC.

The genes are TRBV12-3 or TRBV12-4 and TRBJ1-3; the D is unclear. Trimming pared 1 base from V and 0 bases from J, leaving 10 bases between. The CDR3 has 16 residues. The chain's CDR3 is CASSLEVSDSGNTIYF. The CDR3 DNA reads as TGTGCCAGCAGTTTAGAGGTTTCGGACTCTGGAAACACCATATATTTT.

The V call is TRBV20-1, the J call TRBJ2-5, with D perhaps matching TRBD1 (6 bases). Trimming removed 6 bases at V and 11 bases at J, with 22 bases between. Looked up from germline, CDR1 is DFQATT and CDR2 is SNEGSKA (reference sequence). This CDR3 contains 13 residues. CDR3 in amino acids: CSAASDREEKQYF. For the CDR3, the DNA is TGCAGTGCCGCCTCGGACAGAGAAGAGAAACAGTACTTC.

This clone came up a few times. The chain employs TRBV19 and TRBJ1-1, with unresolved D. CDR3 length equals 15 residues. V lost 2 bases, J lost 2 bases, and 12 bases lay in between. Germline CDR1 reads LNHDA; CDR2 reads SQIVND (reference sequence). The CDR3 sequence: CASSIRKGGNTEAFF. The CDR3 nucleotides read TGTGCCAGTAGTATAAGAAAGGGCGGTAACACTGAAGCTTTCTTT.

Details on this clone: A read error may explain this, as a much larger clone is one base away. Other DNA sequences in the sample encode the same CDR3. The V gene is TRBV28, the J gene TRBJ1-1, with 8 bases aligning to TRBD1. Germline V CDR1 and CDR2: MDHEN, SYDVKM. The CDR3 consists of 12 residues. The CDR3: CASSPPDRAAFF. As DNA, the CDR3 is TGTGCCAGCAGTCCTCCGGACAGGGCAGCTTTCTTC.

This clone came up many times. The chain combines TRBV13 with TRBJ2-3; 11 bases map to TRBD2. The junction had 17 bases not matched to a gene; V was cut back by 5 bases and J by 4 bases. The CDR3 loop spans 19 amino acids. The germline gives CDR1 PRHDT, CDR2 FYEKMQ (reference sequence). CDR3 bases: TGTGCCAGCAGCCCCGGCCAGCTCGGTAGCGGGAGGGCCGCAGATACGCAGTATTTT. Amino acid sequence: CASSPGQLGSGRAADTQYF. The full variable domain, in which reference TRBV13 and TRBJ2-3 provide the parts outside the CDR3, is AAGVIQSPRHLIKEKRETATLKCYPIPRHDTVYWYQQGPGQDPQFLISFYEKMQSDKGSIPDRFSAQQFSDYHSELNMSSLELGDSALYFCASSPGQLGSGRAADTQYFGPGTRLTVL.

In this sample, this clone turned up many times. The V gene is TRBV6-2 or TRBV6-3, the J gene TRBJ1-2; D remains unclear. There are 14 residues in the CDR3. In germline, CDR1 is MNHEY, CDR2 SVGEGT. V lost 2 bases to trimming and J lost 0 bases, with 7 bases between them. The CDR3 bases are TGTGCCAGCAGTTACGGGTTCGCTAACTATGGCTACACCTTC. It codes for CASSYGFANYGYTF.

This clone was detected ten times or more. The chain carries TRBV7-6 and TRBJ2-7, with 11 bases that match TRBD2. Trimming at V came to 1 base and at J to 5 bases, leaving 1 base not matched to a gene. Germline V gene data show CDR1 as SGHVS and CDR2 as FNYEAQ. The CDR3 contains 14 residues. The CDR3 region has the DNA TGTGCCAGCAGCTTAGGACTAGCGGGACACGAGCAGTACTTC. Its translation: CASSLGLAGHEQYF.

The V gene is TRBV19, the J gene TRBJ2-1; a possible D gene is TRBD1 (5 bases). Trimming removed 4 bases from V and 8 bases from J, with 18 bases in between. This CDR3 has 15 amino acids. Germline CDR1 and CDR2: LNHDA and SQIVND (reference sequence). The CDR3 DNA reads TGTGCCAGTAGTAAAGGGCTTAGGGGTACCCATGAGCAGTTCTTC. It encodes CASSKGLRGTHEQFF.

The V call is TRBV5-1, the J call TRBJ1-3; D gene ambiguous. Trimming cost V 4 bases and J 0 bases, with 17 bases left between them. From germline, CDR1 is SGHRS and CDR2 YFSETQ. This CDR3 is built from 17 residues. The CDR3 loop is CASSPRALGSSGNTIYF. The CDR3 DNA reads TGCGCCAGCAGCCCCCGGGCCCTAGGTAGCTCTGGAAACACCATATATTTT.

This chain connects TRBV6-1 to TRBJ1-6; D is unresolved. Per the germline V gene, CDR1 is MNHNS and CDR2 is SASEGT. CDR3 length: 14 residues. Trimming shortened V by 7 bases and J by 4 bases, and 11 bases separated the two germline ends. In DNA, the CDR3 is TGTGCCAGCATAGTCTCAAAATATAATTCACCCCTCCACTTT. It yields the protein CASIVSKYNSPLHF.

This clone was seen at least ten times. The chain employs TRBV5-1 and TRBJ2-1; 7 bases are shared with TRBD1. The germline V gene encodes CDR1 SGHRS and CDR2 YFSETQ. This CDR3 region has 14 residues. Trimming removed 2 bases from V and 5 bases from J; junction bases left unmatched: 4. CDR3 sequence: CASSLLQGNNEQFF. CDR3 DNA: TGCGCCAGCAGCTTACTACAGGGGAACAATGAGCAGTTCTTC.

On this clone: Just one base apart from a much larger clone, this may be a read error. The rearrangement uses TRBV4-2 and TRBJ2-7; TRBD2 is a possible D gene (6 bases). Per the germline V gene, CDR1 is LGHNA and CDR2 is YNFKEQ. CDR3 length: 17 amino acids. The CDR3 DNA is TGTACCAGCAGCCCCCTTCCCGGCTCGGGGGAATCCTACGAGCAGTACTTC. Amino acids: CTSSPLPGSGESYEQYF.